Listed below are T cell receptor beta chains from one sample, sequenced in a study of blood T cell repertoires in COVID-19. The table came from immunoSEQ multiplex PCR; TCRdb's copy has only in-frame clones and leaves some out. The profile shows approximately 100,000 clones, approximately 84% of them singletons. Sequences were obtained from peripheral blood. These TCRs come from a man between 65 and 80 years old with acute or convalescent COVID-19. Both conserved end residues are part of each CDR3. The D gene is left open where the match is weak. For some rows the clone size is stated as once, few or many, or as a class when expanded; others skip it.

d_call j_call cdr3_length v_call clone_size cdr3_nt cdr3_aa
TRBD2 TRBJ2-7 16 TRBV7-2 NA TGTGCCAGCAGTCGCCTCCTGGGGACTAGCGTATACGAGCAGTACTTC CASSRLLGTSVYEQYF
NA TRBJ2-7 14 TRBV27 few TGTGCCAGCAGTTTACAGACAGCTCCCAACGAGCAGTACTTC CASSLQTAPNEQYF
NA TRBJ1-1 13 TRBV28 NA TGTGCCAGCAGGGCCAGGGCGGACACTGAAGCTTTCTTT CASRARADTEAFF
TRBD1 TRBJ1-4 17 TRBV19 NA TGTGCCAGTAGTATGACAGGGAGTGGCAACTTGCTGGGAAAACTGTTTTTT CASSMTGSGNLLGKLFF
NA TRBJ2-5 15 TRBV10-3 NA TGTGCCATCAGTGAGCGGCCGGGATTGCAAGAGACCCAGTACTTC CAISERPGLQETQYF
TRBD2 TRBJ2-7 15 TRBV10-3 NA TGTGCCATTCGTGTCCGGAGCGGGGGAGACTACGAGCAGTACTTC CAIRVRSGGDYEQYF
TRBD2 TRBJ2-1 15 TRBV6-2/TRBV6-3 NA TGTGCCAGCAGTCTGACTAGCGGGATGAACAATGAGCAGTTCTTC CASSLTSGMNNEQFF
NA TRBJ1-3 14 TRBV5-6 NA TGTGCCAGCAGTAACAGGGCGTCTGGAAACACCATATATTTT CASSNRASGNTIYF
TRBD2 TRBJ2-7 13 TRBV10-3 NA TGTGCCTCGGGGGGGGGACTAAGCTACGAGCAGTACTTC CASGGGLSYEQYF
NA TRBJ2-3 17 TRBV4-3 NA TGCGCCAGCAGCCAAGATTCGGGCGGGGCTAGCACAGATACGCAGTATTTT CASSQDSGGASTDTQYF
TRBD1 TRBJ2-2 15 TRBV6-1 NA TGTGCCAGCAGTGAACCGGGACAGGGATTTGTGGAGCTGTTTTTT CASSEPGQGFVELFF
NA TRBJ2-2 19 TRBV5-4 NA TGTGCCAGCAGCGGATGGACAGAAGAAAACAATCTTAACACCGGGGAGCTGTTTTTT CASSGWTEENNLNTGELFF
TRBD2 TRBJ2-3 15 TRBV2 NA TGTGCCAGCAGTATGGTCGGGAGGGCCACAGATACGCAGTATTTT CASSMVGRATDTQYF
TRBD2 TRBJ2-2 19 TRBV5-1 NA TGCGCCAGCAGCTACACCGCATTCGGACTAGCTGGGTGGACCGGGGAGCTGTTTTTT CASSYTAFGLAGWTGELFF
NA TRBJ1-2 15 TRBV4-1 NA TGCGCCAGCAGCCAAGTAGAGCGTACATTCAATGGCTACACCTTC CASSQVERTFNGYTF
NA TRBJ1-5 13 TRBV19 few TGTGCCAGTCAAGGGGGGGGCAATCAGCCCCAGCATTTT CASQGGGNQPQHF
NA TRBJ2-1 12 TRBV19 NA TGTGCCAGTAGTGTGGTGGGGGGTGAGCAGTTCTTC CASSVVGGEQFF
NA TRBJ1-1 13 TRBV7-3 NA TGTGCCAGCAGCTTTACCGAGGGCACTGAAGCTTTCTTT CASSFTEGTEAFF
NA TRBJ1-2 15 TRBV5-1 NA TGCGCCAGCACGGGTTGGGGGGGGCGCAACTATGGCTACACCTTC CASTGWGGRNYGYTF
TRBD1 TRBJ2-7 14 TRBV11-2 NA TGTGCCAGCAGTTCGTTCCGGGACAGCTACGAGCAGTACTTC CASSSFRDSYEQYF
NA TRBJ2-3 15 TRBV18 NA TGTGCCAGCTCACAGTTGACGACTAGCACAGATACGCAGTATTTT CASSQLTTSTDTQYF
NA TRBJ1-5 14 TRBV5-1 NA TGCGCCAGCAGCTTGGTAGGAGGCAATCAGCCCCAGCATTTT CASSLVGGNQPQHF
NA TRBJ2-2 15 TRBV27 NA TGTGCCAGCAGGCAACTTTCCGCGAACACCGGGGAGCTGTTTTTT CASRQLSANTGELFF
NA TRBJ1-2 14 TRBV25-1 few TGTGCCAGCAGTGAAGTCGGGTCGCGTTATGGCTACACCTTC CASSEVGSRYGYTF
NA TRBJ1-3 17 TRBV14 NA TGTGCCAGCAGCCACACCGGGACACCAAACTCTGGAAACACCATATATTTT CASSHTGTPNSGNTIYF
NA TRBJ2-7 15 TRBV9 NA TGTGCCAGCAGCGGTGGGACTTCGAGCTCCTACGAGCAGTACTTC CASSGGTSSSYEQYF
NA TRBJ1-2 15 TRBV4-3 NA TGCGCCAGCAGCCAGGGCGCCCAGGGGATGTATGGCTACACCTTC CASSQGAQGMYGYTF
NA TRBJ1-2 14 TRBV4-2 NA TGTGCCAGCAGCCAGGATACTTCCCCGGAGGGCTACACCTTC CASSQDTSPEGYTF
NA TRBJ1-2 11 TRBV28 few TGTGCAATATCCCCGGGGGTCGGCTACACCTTC CAISPGVGYTF
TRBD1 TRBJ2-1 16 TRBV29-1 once TGCAGCGCCGGCAAGAACAGGGGGCCCCCCAACAATGAGCAGTTCTTC CSAGKNRGPPNNEQFF
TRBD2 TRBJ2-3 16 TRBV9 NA TGTGCCAGCAGCGTAACGCTAGCGGGGGGCACAGATACGCAGTATTTT CASSVTLAGGTDTQYF
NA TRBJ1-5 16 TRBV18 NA TGTGCCAGCTCACCAGGGGGGGCGGGGGCAAGGCAGCCCCAGCATTTT CASSPGGAGARQPQHF
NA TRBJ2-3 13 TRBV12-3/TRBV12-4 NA TGTGCCAGCGGGGTAGGGGCGGCAGATACGCAGTATTTT CASGVGAADTQYF
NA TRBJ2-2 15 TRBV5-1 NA TGCGCCAGCAGCTCATGGACAGAGAATCCCGGGGAGCTGTTTTTT CASSSWTENPGELFF
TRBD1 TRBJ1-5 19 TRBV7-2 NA TGTGCCAGCAGCCATAACAGGGGGCCAGGGGACTATAGCAATCAGCCCCAGCATTTT CASSHNRGPGDYSNQPQHF
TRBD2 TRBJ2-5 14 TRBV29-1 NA TGCAGCGTCAGAACTAGCGGGAGGTCGGAGACCCAGTACTTC CSVRTSGRSETQYF
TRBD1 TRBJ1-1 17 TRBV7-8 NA TGTGCCAGCAGCTTAGGGGGGCAGGGGGTAGGGTACACTGAAGCTTTCTTT CASSLGGQGVGYTEAFF
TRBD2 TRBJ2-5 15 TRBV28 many TGTGCCAGCAGTCTAGCGGGAGGAAATCTGAAGACCCAGTACTTC CASSLAGGNLKTQYF
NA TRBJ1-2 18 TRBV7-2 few TGTGCCAGCAGCTCACAACTCCGACAAGGTGGAGGGGACTATGGCTACACCTTC CASSSQLRQGGGDYGYTF
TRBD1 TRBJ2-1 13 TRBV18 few TGTGCCAGCTCACTGCAACAGGGGGATGAGCAGTTCTTC CASSLQQGDEQFF
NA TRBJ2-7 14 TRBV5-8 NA TGTGCCAGCAAGTTGCGGAGGGTCTCCTACGAGCAGTACTTC CASKLRRVSYEQYF
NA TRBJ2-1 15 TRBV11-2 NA TGTGCCAGCAGCTTAGTACAGGGTACAAACAATGAGCAGTTCTTC CASSLVQGTNNEQFF
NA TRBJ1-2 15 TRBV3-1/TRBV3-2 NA TGTGCCAGCAGCCAAGTGGCAGAGGGAGACTATGGCTACACCTTC CASSQVAEGDYGYTF
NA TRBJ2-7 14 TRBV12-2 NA TGTGCAAGTCGCAAAGCGGGCAGGGCCGAAGAGCAGTACTTC CASRKAGRAEEQYF
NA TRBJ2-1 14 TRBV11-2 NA TGTGCCAGCAGCCCCTGGGGCGCGGGGAATGAGCAGTTCTTC CASSPWGAGNEQFF
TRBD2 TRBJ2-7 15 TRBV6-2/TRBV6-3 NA TGTGCCAGCAGTCAATTTAGCGGGGGTTTCTACGAGCAGTACTTC CASSQFSGGFYEQYF
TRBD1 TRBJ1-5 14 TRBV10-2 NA TGCGCCAATACGACAGGGGAGGGAAATCAGCCCCAGCATTTT CANTTGEGNQPQHF
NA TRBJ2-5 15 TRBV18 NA TGTGCCAGCTCCCACCCCCGGGGGACCCAAGAGACCCAGTACTTC CASSHPRGTQETQYF
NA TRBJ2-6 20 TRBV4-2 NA TGTGCCAGCAGCCGCAGAGAGGTCCGGACGGAGGACTCTGGGGCCAACGTCCTGACTTTC CASSRREVRTEDSGANVLTF
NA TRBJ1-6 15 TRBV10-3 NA TGTGCCATCAGTGTTTCCGGGTCCGATAATTCACCCCTCCACTTT CAISVSGSDNSPLHF
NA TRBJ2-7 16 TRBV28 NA TGTGCCAGCAGCCAACCCACGGGGGGCGCATCTTACGAGCAGTACTTC CASSQPTGGASYEQYF
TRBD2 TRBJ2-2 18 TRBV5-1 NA TGCGCCAGCAGCTTGGCCCCGGCTAGCGGGGGGTCCACCGGGGAGCTGTTTTTT CASSLAPASGGSTGELFF
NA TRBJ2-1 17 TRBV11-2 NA TGTGCCAGCAGCTTCTTTTCGACTATCCACTCCTACAATGAGCAGTTCTTC CASSFFSTIHSYNEQFF